Below are 2 T cell receptor beta chains sequenced from a single sample in a study of blood T cell repertoires in COVID-19. TCRdb's copy holds only in-frame clones and misses some; the assay was immunoSEQ multiplex PCR. The sample lists about 12,000 clones, 88% occurring once. Sample: peripheral blood. The receptors come from a human donor in a cohort sampled during active COVID-19.

Regarding this clone: Other nucleotide sequences from this sample produce the same CDR3. The chain couples TRBV24-1 to TRBJ2-2; no clear D gene. The CDR3 length is 15 residues. Germline V CDR1 and CDR2: KGHDR, SFDVKD. The V end was cut by 9 bases, the J end by 0 bases, with 13 bases between. The CDR3 DNA follows: TGTGCCACCGGTAATAGTCAAACGAACACCGGGGAGCTGTTTTTT. Protein sequence: CATGNSQTNTGELFF.

This clone occurred once. This chain uses TRBV9 with TRBJ2-3; tentative D call: TRBD1 (6 bases). V lost 4 bases to trimming and J lost 2 bases, with 14 bases between them. The CDR3 covers 15 residues. The germline V gene has CDR1 SGDLS and CDR2 YYNGEE. CDR3 coding DNA: TGTGCCAGCAGCCCCCTGGACAGCTACACAGATACGCAGTATTTT. Residues: CASSPLDSYTDTQYF.